Given below is one T cell receptor beta chain in context. The data were taken from a study of blood T cells in healthy people across ages. Sample-barcoded 5' priming and a J-beta primer mix drove a second PCR of 7 to 11 cycles. Each CDR3 protein gets one entry after TCRdb re-called the 5' RACE reads with MiXCR. The data contain around 1.5 million distinct CDR3 sequences, about 32% of them singletons. Trimming shortened V by 4 bases and J by 0 bases, and 10 bases separated the two germline ends. CDR3 size: 15 residues. Per the germline V gene, CDR1 is MNHNY and CDR2 is SVGAGI (reference sequence). The J gene is TRBJ2-1, the V gene TRBV6-6; D is possibly TRBD2 (6 bases). Sequenced: blood. This sequence was found in a young woman in good health. Here the CDR3 reads CASSWRGSSYNEQFF. The CDR3, as DNA: TGTGCCAGCAGTTGGAGGGGAAGCTCCTACAATGAGCAGTTCTTC.